This entry lists 10 T cell receptor beta chains sequenced from one sample in a study of tumour-infiltrating T cells in Burkitt lymphoma. TCRdb's copy holds only in-frame clones and misses some; the assay was immunoSEQ multiplex PCR. The sample has about 5,400 clones; 9.9% are singletons. Specimen: tumor tissue. The receptors stem from a human donor with diffuse large B-cell lymphoma.

V usage is TRBV6-5 and J usage is TRBJ1-1; D is possibly TRBD1 (5 bases). CDR1 and CDR2 from the germline V gene are MNHEY and SVGAGI. The CDR3 loop spans 16 amino acids. V lost 2 bases to trimming and J lost 8 bases, with 21 bases between them. CDR3 protein: CASSYPIGAGKREAFF. The CDR3 bases are TGTGCCAGCAGTTACCCAATCGGGGCAGGGAAAAGAGAAGCTTTCTTT.

This chain joins TRBV5-6 and TRBJ1-1; no reliable D call. Between the trimmed V and J ends, which lost 4 bases and 1 base, there was a span of 14 bases. Per germline, CDR1 SGHDT and CDR2 YYEEEE. The CDR3 is 15 residues long. The CDR3 nucleotides are TGTGCCAGCAGCCCACTAACAGTAACGAACACTGAAGCTTTCTTT. This codes for CASSPLTVTNTEAFF.

This chain links TRBV19 with TRBJ1-2; 10 nucleotides agree with TRBD1. Trimming cost V 8 bases and J 0 bases; bases outside gene matches: 3. The CDR3 loop spans 14 amino acids. In germline, CDR1 is LNHDA, CDR2 SQIVND (reference sequence). The CDR3 DNA sequence: TGTGCCAGTTCGGACAGGGGGGCTAACTATGGCTACACCTTC. Amino acids: CASSDRGANYGYTF. Based on the CDR3 plus reference TRBV19 and TRBJ1-2, the full variable domain is DGGITQSPKYLFRKEGQNVTLSCEQNLNHDAMYWYRQDPGQGLRLIYYSQIVNDFQKGDIAEGYSVSREKKESFPLTVTSAQKNPTAFYLCASSDRGANYGYTFGSGTRLTVV.

This clone has more than one count but fewer than ten. The chain links TRBV7-9 to TRBJ1-6; no clear D. The germline V gene has CDR1 SEHNR and CDR2 FQNEAQ (reference sequence). The CDR3 has 12 amino acids. With 10 bases removed from V and 8 bases from J, the gap between germline ends came to 12 bases. Written as DNA, the CDR3 is TGTGCCACCACCACATTAGATTCACCCCTCCACTTT. It yields the protein CATTTLDSPLHF.

This clone was seen a few times. The CDR3 region is CAWRGPVSNQPQHF. The CDR3 nucleotides read TGTGCCTGGAGGGGTCCGGTAAGCAATCAGCCCCAGCATTTT. J is TRBJ1-5 and V is TRBV30; the D is unclear. The CDR3 has 14 amino acids. Germline assignment: CDR1 GTSNPN and CDR2 SVGIG (reference sequence). The V end was cut by 3 bases, the J end by 1 base, with 10 bases between.

This clone was found a few times. The chain uses TRBV28 and TRBJ2-2, with TRBD2 matching 7 bases. This CDR3 has 15 residues. Germline CDR1 reads MDHEN; CDR2 reads SYDVKM. J lost 0 bases, V lost 6 bases, and 4 bases had no gene match. Here the CDR3 DNA reads TGTGCCAGCAGGACGGCGGGAGCGAACACCGGGGAGCTGTTTTTT. Amino acid sequence: CASRTAGANTGELFF.

This clone has a handful of counts. The rearrangement links TRBV7-2 to TRBJ1-2, with TRBD1 matching over 9 bases. With V trimmed by 7 bases and J by 8 bases, 17 bases remained unmatched. The CDR3 sequence is 16 residues long. In germline, CDR1 is SGHTA, CDR2 FQGNSA. DNA of the CDR3: TGTGCCAGCAACCCCCCAGGGCTACAGGGGGCTAGGGGCTACACCTTC. Translating it yields CASNPPGLQGARGYTF.

The sample holds a few counts of this clone. J is TRBJ1-2 and V is TRBV9; 10 bases map to TRBD1. The CDR3 totals 14 residues. The germline CDR1 and CDR2 sequences are SGDLS and YYNGEE. The J segment lost 6 bases and the V segment lost 5 bases, leaving 7 bases of the junction unmatched. CDR3 sequence (DNA): TGTGCCAGCAGGGGGGACAGGGGATGGAATGGCTACACCTTC. Its protein is CASRGDRGWNGYTF.

This clone occurred a few times. The rearrangement uses TRBV18 and TRBJ1-5; D is perhaps TRBD1 (5 bases). Per the germline V gene, CDR1 is KGHSH and CDR2 is LQKENI. The CDR3 runs 13 residues. Trimming took 6 bases from V and 8 from J, leaving 14 bases between them. The CDR3 bases are TGTGCCAGCTCGCAGGGAGGGGTAAAGCCCCAGCATTTT. Its protein product is CASSQGGVKPQHF.

This clone was detected only a few times. The chain joins TRBV5-1 to TRBJ2-3, with D tentatively TRBD1 (6 bases). Germline V CDR1 and CDR2: SGHRS, YFSETQ. The CDR3 is made up of 16 amino acids. The V gene lost 3 bases and the J gene lost 1 base, with 15 bases spanning the gap. CDR3 in amino acids: CASSWVTGLGTDTQYF. The CDR3 region has the DNA TGCGCCAGCAGCTGGGTGACAGGTTTAGGCACAGATACGCAGTATTTT.